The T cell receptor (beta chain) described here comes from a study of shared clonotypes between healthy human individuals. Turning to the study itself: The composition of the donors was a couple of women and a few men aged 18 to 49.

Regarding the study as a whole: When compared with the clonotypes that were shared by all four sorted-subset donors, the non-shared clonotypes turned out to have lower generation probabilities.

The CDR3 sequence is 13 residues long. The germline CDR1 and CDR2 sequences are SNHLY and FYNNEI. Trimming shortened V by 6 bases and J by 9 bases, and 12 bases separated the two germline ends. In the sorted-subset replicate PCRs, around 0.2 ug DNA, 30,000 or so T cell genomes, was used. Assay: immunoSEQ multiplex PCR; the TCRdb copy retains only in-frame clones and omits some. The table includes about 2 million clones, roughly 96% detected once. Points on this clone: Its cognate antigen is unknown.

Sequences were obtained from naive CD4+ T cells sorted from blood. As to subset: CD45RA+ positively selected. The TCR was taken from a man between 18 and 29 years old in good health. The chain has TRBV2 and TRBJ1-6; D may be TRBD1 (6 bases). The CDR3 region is CASRTGLASPLHF. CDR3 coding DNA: TGTGCCAGCAGAACAGGGTTGGCTTCACCCCTCCACTTT.